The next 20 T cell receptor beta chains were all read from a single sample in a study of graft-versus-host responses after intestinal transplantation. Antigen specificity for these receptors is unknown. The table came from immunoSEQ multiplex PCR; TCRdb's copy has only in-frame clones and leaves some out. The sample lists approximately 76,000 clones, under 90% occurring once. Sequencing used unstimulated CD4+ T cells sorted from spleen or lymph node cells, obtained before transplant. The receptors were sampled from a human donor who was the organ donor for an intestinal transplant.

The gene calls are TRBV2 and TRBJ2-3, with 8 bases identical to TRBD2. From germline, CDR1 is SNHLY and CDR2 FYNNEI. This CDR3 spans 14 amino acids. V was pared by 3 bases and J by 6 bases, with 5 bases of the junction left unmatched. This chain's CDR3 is CASSDWTSRDTQYF. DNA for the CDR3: TGTGCCAGCAGTGATTGGACTAGCAGGGATACGCAGTATTTT.

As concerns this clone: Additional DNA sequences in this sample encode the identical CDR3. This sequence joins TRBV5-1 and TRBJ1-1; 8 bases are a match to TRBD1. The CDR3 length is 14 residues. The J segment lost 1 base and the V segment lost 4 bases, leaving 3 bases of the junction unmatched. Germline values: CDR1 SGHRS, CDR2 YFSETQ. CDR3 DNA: TGCGCCAGCAGCCGGGGGACAGGGAACACTGAAGCTTTCTTT. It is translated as CASSRGTGNTEAFF.

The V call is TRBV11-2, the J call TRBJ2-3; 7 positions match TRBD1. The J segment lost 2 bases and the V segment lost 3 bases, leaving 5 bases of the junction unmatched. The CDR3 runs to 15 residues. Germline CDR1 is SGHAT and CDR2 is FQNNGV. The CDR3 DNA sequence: TGTGCCAGCAGCTTCACCGGGACAGTCACAGATACGCAGTATTTT. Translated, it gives CASSFTGTVTDTQYF.

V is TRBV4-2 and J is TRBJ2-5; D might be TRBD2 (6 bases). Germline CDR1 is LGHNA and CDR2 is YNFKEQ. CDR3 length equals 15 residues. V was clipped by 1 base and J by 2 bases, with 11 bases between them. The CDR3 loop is CASSQGVRGQETQYF. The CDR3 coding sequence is TGTGCCAGCAGCCAAGGAGTTCGGGGGCAAGAGACCCAGTACTTC.

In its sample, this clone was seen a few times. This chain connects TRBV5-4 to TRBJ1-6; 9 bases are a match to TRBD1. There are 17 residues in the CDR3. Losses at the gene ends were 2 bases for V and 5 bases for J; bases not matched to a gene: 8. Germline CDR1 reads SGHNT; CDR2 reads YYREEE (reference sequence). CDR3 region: CASSFEGTGINNSPLHF. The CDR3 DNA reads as TGTGCCAGCAGCTTCGAGGGGACAGGGATAAATAATTCACCCCTCCACTTT.

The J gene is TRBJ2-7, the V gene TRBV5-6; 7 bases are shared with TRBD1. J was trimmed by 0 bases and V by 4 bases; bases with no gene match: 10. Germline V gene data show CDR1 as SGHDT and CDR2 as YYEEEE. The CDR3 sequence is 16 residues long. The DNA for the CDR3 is TGTGCCAGCAGCCGAACAGGGGTGTTAGGCTCCTACGAGCAGTACGTC. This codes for CASSRTGVLGSYEQYV.

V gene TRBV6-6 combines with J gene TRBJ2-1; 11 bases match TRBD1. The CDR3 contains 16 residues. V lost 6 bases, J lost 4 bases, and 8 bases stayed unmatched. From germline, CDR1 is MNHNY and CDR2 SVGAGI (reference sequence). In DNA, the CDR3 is TGTGCCAGCAGAGATACCGGGACAGGGGGTTACAATGAGCAGTTCTTC. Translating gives CASRDTGTGGYNEQFF.

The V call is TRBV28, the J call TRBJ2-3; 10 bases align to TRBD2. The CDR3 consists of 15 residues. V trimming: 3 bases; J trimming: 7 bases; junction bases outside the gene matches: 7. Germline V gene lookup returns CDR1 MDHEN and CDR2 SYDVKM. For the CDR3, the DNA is TGTGCCAGCAGTTTGTCGGGACTAGCGCCTAATACGCAGTATTTT. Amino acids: CASSLSGLAPNTQYF.

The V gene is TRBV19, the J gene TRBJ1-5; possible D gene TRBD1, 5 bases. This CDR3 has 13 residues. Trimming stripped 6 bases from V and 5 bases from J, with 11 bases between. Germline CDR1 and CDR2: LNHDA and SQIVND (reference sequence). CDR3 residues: CASRTGGYQPQHF. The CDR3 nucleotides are TGTGCCAGTAGAACGGGGGGTTATCAGCCCCAGCATTTT.

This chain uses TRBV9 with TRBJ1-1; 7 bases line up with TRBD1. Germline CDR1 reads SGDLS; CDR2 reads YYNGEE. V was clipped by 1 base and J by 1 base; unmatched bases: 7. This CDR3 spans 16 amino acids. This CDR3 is CASSVLTTGANTEAFF. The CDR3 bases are TGTGCCAGCAGCGTATTGACAACAGGGGCGAACACTGAAGCTTTCTTT.

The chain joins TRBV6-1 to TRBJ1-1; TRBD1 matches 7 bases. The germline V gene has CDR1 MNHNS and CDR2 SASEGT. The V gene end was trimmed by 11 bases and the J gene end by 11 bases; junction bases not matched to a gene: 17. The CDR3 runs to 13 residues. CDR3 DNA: TGTGCCGGAAGAGAACAGGGGTCCACCGAGGCTTTCTTT. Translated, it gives CAGREQGSTEAFF.

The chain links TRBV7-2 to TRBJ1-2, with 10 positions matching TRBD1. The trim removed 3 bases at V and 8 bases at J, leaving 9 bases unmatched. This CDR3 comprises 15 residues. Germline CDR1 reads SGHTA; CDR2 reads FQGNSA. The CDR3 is CASSFWTGGRRGYTF. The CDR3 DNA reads TGTGCCAGCAGCTTTTGGACAGGGGGTCGACGGGGCTACACCTTC.

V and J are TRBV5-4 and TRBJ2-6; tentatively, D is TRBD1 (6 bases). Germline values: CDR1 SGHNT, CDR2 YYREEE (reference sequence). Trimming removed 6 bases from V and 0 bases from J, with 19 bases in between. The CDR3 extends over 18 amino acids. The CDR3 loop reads CASTRQATSNSGANVLTF. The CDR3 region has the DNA TGTGCCAGCACGCGACAGGCTACATCTAACTCTGGGGCCAACGTCCTGACTTTC. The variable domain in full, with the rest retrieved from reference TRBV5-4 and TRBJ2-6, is ETGVTQSPTHLIKTRGQQVTLRCSSQSGHNTVSWYQQALGQGPQFIFQYYREEENGRGNFPPRFSGLQFPNYSSELNVNALELDDSALYLCASTRQATSNSGANVLTFGAGSRLTVL.

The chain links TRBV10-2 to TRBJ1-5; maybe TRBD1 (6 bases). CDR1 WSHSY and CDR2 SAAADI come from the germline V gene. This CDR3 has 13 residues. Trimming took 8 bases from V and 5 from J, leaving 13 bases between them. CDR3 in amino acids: CASSMTGYQPQHF. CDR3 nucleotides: TGCGCCAGCTCCATGACAGGTTATCAGCCCCAGCATTTT.

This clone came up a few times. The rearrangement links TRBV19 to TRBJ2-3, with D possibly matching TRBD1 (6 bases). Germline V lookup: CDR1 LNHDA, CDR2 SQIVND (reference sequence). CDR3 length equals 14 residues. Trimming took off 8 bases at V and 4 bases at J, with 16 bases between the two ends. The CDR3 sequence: CASGLNRDADTQYF. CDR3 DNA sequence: TGTGCCAGTGGCCTAAACAGGGACGCAGATACGCAGTATTTT.

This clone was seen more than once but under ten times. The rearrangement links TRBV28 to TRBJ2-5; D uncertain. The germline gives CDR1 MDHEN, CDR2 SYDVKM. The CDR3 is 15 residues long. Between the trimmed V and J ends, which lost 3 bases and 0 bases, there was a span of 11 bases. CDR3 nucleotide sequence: TGTGCCAGCAGTTTTTCTCTGGGCCACCAAGAGACCCAGTACTTC. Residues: CASSFSLGHQETQYF.

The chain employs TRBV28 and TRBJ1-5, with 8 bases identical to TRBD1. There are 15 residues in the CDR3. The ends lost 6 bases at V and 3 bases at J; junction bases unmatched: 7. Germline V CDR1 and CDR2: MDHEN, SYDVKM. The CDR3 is CASRWTGTVNQPQHF. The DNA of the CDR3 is TGTGCCAGCAGATGGACAGGGACGGTCAATCAGCCCCAGCATTTT. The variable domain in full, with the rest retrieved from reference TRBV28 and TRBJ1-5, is DVKVTQSSRYLVKRTGEKVFLECVQDMDHENMFWYRQDPGLGLRLIYFSYDVKMKEKGDIPEGYSVSREKKERFSLILESASTNQTSMYLCASRWTGTVNQPQHFGDGTRLSIL.

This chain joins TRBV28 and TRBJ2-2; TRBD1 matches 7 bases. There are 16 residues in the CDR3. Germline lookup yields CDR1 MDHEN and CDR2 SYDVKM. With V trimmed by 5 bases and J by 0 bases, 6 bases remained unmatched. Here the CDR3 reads CASSLRQGSNTGELFF. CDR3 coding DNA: TGTGCCAGCAGTCTGAGACAGGGCTCGAACACCGGGGAGCTGTTTTTT.

CDR3 sequence (DNA): TGTGCCAGCAGCAATGGGGACAGGGATAGCAATCAGCCCCAGCATTTT. Translated: CASSNGDRDSNQPQHF. The V call is TRBV21-1, the J call TRBJ1-5; no check of the table's D call, TRBD1, against the DNA was made. TRBV21-1 is shown as a pseudogene. The CDR3 has 16 amino acids.

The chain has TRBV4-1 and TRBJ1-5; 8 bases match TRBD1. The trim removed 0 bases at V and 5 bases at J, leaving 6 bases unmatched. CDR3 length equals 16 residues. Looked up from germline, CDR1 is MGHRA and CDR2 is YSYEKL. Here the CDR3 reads CASSQDRDRRHQPQHF. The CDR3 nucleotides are TGCGCCAGCAGCCAAGATCGGGACAGGCGACATCAGCCCCAGCATTTT.